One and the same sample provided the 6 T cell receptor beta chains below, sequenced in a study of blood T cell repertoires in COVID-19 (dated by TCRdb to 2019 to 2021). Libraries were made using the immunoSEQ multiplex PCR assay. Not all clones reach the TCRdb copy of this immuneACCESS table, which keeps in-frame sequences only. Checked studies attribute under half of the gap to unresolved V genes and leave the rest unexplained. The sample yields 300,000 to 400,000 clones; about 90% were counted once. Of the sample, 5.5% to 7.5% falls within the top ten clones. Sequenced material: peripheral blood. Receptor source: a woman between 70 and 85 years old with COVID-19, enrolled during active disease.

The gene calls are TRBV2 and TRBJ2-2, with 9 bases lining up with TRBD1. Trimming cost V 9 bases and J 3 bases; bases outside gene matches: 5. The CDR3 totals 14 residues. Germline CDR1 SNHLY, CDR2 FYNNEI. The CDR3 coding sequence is TGTGCCAGTTATGGGACAGGGTACACCGGGGAGCTGTTTTTT. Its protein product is CASYGTGYTGELFF.

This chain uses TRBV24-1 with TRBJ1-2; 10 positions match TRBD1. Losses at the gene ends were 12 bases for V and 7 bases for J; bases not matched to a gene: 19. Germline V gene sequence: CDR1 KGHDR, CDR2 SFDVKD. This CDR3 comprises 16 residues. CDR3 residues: CAAKGSPGQGDFGYTF. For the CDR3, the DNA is TGTGCCGCAAAAGGCTCCCCCGGACAGGGGGACTTTGGCTACACCTTC.

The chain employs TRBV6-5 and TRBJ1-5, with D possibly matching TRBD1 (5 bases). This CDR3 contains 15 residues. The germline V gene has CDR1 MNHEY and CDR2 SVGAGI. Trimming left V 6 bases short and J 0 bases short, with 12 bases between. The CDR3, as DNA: TGTGCCAGCAGCGGAGGGGCCGTTAGCAATCAGCCCCAGCATTTT. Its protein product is CASSGGAVSNQPQHF.

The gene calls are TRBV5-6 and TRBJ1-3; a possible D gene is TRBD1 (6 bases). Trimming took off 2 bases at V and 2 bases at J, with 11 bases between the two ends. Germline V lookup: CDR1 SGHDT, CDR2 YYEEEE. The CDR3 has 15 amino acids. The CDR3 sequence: CASSFARGAGNTIYF. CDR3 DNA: TGTGCCAGCAGCTTCGCCAGGGGAGCTGGAAACACCATATATTTT.

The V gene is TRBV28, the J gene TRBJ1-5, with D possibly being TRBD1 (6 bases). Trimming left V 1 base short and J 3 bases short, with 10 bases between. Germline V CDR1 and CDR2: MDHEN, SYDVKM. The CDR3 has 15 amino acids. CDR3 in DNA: TGTGCCAGCAGTTTATCCAGGGGTTCCAATCAGCCCCAGCATTTT. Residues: CASSLSRGSNQPQHF.

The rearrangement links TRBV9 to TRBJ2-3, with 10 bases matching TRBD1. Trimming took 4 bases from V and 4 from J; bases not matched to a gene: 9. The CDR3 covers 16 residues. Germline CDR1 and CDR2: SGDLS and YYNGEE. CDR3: CASSPRGGQGSDTQYF. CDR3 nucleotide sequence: TGTGCCAGCAGCCCTAGAGGGGGACAGGGGTCAGATACGCAGTATTTT.